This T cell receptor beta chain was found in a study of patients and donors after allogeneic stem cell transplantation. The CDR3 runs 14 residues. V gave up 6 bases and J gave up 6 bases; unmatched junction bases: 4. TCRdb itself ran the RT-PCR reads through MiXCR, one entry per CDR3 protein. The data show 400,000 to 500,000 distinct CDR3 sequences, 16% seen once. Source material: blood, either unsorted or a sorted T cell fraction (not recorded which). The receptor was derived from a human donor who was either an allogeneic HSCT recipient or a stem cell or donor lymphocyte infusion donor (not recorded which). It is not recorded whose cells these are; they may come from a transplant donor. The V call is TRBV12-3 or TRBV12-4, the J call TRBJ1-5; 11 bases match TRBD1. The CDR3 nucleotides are TGTGCCAGCAGAACCGGGACAGGGGGTCAGCCCCAGCATTTT. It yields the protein CASRTGTGGQPQHF.